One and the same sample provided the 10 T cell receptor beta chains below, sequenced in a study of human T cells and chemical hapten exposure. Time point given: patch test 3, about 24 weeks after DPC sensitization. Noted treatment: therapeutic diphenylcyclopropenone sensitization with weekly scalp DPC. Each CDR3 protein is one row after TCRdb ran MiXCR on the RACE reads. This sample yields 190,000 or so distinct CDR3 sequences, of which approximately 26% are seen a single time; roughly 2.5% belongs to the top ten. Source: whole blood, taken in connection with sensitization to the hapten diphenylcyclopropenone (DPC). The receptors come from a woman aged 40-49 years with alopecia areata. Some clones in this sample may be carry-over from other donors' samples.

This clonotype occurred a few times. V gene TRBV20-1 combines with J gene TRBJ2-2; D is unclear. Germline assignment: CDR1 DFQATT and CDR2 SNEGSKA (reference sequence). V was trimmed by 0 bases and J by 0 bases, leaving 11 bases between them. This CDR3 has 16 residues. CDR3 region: CSARDPGGANTGELFF. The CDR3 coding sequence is TGCAGTGCTAGAGATCCAGGCGGCGCGAACACCGGGGAGCTGTTTTTT.

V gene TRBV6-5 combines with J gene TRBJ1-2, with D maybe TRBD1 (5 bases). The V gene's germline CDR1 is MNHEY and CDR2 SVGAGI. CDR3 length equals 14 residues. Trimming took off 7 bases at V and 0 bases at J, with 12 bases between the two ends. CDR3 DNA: TGTGCCAGCACGAACAGGTTGACTAACTATGGCTACACCTTC. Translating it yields CASTNRLTNYGYTF.

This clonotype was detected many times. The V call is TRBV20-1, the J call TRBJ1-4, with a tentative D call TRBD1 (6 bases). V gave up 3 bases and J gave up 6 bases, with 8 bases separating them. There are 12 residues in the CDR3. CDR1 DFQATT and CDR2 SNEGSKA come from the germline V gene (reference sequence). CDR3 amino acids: CSARGGDEKLFF. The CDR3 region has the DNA TGCAGTGCTAGGGGGGGCGATGAAAAACTGTTTTTT.

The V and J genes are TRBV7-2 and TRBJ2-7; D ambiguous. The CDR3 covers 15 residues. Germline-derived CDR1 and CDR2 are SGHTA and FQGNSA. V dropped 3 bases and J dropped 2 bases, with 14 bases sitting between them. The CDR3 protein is CASSFSPGSAYEQYF. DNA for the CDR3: TGTGCCAGCAGCTTCTCCCCTGGTTCTGCCTACGAGCAGTACTTC.

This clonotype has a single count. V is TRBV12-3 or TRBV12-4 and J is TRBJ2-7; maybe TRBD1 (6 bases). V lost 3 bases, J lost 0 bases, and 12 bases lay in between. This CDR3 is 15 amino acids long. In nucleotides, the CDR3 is TGTGCCAGCAGTTTCCAGGGGACAAGCTCCTACGAGCAGTACTTC. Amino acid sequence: CASSFQGTSSYEQYF.

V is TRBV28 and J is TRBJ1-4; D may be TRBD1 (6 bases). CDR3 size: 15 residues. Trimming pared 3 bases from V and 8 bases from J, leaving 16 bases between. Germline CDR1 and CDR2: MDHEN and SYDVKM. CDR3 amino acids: CASSLLGGGQEKLFF. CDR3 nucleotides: TGTGCCAGCAGTTTGTTGGGGGGCGGACAAGAAAAACTGTTTTTT. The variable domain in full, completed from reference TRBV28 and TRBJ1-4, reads DVKVTQSSRYLVKRTGEKVFLECVQDMDHENMFWYRQDPGLGLRLIYFSYDVKMKEKGDIPEGYSVSREKKERFSLILESASTNQTSMYLCASSLLGGGQEKLFFGSGTQLSVL.

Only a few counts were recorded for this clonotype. Here the CDR3 DNA reads TGTGCCAGCACGCGGGGGGCAACTAATGAAAAACTGTTTTTT. Translating gives CASTRGATNEKLFF. The chain employs TRBV7-9 and TRBJ1-4; D might be TRBD1 (5 bases). Trimming stripped 7 bases from V and 0 bases from J, with 9 bases between. The CDR3 runs 14 residues. Germline CDR1 SEHNR, CDR2 FQNEAQ (reference sequence).

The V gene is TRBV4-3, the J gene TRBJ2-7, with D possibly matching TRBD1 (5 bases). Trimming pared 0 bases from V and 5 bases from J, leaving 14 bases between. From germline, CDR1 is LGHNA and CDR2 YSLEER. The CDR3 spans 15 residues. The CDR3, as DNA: TGCGCCAGCAGCCAAGAAACAGGCAGGGTACACGAGCAGTACTTC. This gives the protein CASSQETGRVHEQYF.

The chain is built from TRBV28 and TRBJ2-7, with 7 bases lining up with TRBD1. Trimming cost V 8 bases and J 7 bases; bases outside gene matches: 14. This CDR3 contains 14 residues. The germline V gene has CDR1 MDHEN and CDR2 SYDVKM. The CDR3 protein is CASLPRGLFSEQYF. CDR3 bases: TGTGCCAGCCTCCCCAGGGGGTTATTTTCTGAGCAGTACTTC.

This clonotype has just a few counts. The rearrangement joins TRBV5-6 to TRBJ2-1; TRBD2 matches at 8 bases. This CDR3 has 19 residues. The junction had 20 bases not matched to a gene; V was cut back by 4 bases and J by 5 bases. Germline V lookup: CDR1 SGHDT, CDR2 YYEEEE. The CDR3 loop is CASSPGPLASREVHNEQFF. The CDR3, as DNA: TGTGCCAGCAGCCCCGGGCCATTGGCTTCGCGGGAGGTCCACAATGAGCAGTTCTTC.